This TCR beta chain emerged from a study of a mutant IDH1 vaccine in newly diagnosed glioma. Study summary: Radiotherapy alone preceded vaccination by 4-6 weeks; alternatively, vaccination started with temozolomide cycles. Sex distribution of treated patients was approximately 60% male and about 40% female; mean age was around 40 years. Overall study findings and caveats: Top peripheral T cell clonotype shifts appeared unrelated to pseudoprogression.

Measured with immunoSEQ multiplex PCR; TCRdb has only the in-frame clones, and not every one. This sample has roughly 60,000 clones, with about four fifths found just once. Time point of the sample: week 11, during vaccination. The investigators gave 300 ug of mutant IDH1 20-mer peptide in each vaccine dose, together with topical imiquimod. A word on this clone: The antigen is undetermined.

The CDR3 has 15 amino acids. V lost 2 bases to trimming and J lost 0 bases, with 9 bases between them. CDR1 is ENHRY and CDR2 is SYGVKD in the germline V gene. The chain couples TRBV10-3 to TRBJ2-3, with D unclear. This receptor was obtained from a young man with glioma. Sample: PBMCs, taken from a glioma patient whose treatment included an IDH1 peptide vaccine. This chain's CDR3 is CAISERSASTDTQYF. CDR3 nucleotide sequence: TGTGCCATCAGTGAGAGGAGCGCAAGCACAGATACGCAGTATTTT.